The 24 T cell receptor beta chains presented below share a single source sample, sequenced in a study of blood T cells in healthy people across ages. The second PCR ran about 6 to 12 cycles with a sample-barcoded 5' primer and J-beta primers. TCRdb independently ran MiXCR on the 5' RACE reads; one entry per CDR3 protein. Of some 850,000 distinct CDR3 sequences listed, approximately 24% are singletons. These data were also filed under a second study, of T cells of mothers and their children.

What was sequenced was blood. Receptors originate from a boy younger than 18 in good health.

This chain joins TRBV18 and TRBJ2-4, with 9 bases aligning to TRBD1. CDR1 KGHSH and CDR2 LQKENI come from the germline V gene. The CDR3 runs to 15 residues. V lost 3 bases and J lost 8; bases outside the gene matches: 8. The CDR3 sequence: CASSPSGTGTDIQYF. CDR3 sequence (DNA): TGTGCCAGCTCACCGTCCGGGACAGGGACAGACATTCAGTACTTC. The complete variable domain, with remaining parts taken from reference TRBV18 and TRBJ2-4, reads NAGVMQNPRHLVRRRGQEARLRCSPMKGHSHVYWYRQLPEEGLKFMVYLQKENIIDESGMPKERFSAEFPKEGPSILRIQQVVRGDSAAYFCASSPSGTGTDIQYFGAGTRLSVL.

This clonotype was counted a few times. This chain joins TRBV7-3 and TRBJ2-5; 10 bases are a match to TRBD2. The end of the DNA is better explained by TRBJ2-1, so the J call may be wrong. The germline CDR1 and CDR2 sequences are SGHTA and FQGTGA. The CDR3 totals 13 residues. The CDR3 region is CASSLMTSGEQFF. CDR3 DNA: TGTGCCAGCAGCTTAATGACTAGCGGGGAGCAGTTCTTC.

This clonotype was seen only a few times. The chain couples TRBV3-1 to TRBJ2-5; D uncertain. Per germline, CDR1 LGHDT and CDR2 YNNKEL (reference sequence). V was shortened by 1 base and J by 7 bases, with 10 bases between the two germline ends. CDR3 length equals 13 residues. The CDR3 DNA reads TGTGCCAGCAGCCAAGCGAGCTGGGGGACCCAGTACTTC. Protein product: CASSQASWGTQYF.

This chain connects TRBV4-1 to TRBJ2-5; 8 positions match TRBD2. V shed 1 base and J 2 bases; nucleotides not matched to a gene: 3. This CDR3 region has 15 residues. Germline CDR1 reads MGHRA; CDR2 reads YSYEKL. CDR3 region: CASSQVSSGQETQYF. The CDR3 nucleotides are TGCGCCAGCAGCCAAGTGTCTAGCGGGCAAGAGACCCAGTACTTC.

This clonotype has just a few counts. V usage is TRBV7-6 and J usage is TRBJ2-1, with 7 bases matching TRBD2. The last part of the DNA fits TRBJ2-7 better; the J call may be wrong. The germline V gene has CDR1 SGHVS and CDR2 FNYEAQ. The CDR3 contains 15 residues. The CDR3 spells CASSLGEGRSYEQYF. The CDR3 DNA is TGTGCCAGCAGCTTAGGGGAGGGCCGATCCTACGAGCAGTACTTC.

In its sample, this clonotype was seen a few times. This CDR3 is CASTRDRDLNIQYF. The CDR3 DNA sequence: TGTGCCAGCACCAGGGACAGGGATTTAAACATTCAGTACTTC. The chain joins TRBV12-3 or TRBV12-4 to TRBJ2-4; 9 bases are shared with TRBD1. The CDR3 is 14 residues long. V was clipped by 7 bases and J by 6 bases; unmatched bases: 7.

This sequence joins TRBV12-3 or TRBV12-4 and TRBJ1-5, with a weak D call TRBD1 (5 bases). The ends were cut back, 3 bases at V and 6 bases at J, with 12 bases in the middle. The CDR3 runs to 14 residues. The CDR3 DNA sequence: TGTGCCAGCAGTTTCGCCCTTGGGGGTCAGCCCCAGCATTTT. This gives the protein CASSFALGGQPQHF.

This clonotype occurred a few times. This chain joins TRBV3-1 and TRBJ2-3, with 9 bases lining up with TRBD1. Trimming at V came to 2 bases and at J to 7 bases, leaving 4 bases not matched to a gene. The length of the CDR3 is 14 residues. Looked up from germline, CDR1 is LGHDT and CDR2 is YNNKEL (reference sequence). The CDR3 sequence: CASSQPGQGHTQYF. DNA of the CDR3: TGTGCCAGCAGCCAACCGGGACAGGGCCATACGCAGTATTTT.

This clonotype was counted only a few times. The chain carries TRBV28 and TRBJ1-4, with D possibly being TRBD1 (6 bases). The V end lost 8 bases, the J end lost 8 bases, and 15 bases lay between the germline ends. The CDR3 has 13 amino acids. Germline assignment: CDR1 MDHEN and CDR2 SYDVKM. CDR3 region: CASCRGAWEKLFF. The CDR3 DNA reads TGTGCCAGCTGCCGGGGGGCATGGGAAAAACTGTTTTTT.

V usage is TRBV28 and J usage is TRBJ1-2, with D possibly TRBD1 on 5 matching bases. Germline V CDR1 and CDR2: MDHEN, SYDVKM. Deletions cut 2 bases from V and 7 bases from J, with 17 bases between. The CDR3 length is 15 residues. CDR3 amino acids: CASSLPAHQGGGYTF. DNA for the CDR3: TGTGCCAGCAGTTTACCGGCCCACCAGGGCGGTGGCTACACCTTC.

The sample holds a few counts of this clonotype. Mismatch with germline at one junction end may stem from a read error. The chain couples TRBV12-3 or TRBV12-4 to TRBJ1-6; no clear D gene. The CDR3 runs 13 residues. CDR3 region: CASSPEMRTPPAF. DNA for the CDR3: TGTGCCAGCAGCCCCGAAATGAGAACCCCACCTGCCTTT.

V usage is TRBV13 and J usage is TRBJ2-7; D possibly matches TRBD1 or TRBD2 (5 bases each). The V and J ends lost 5 bases and 3 bases respectively, with 17 bases between them. Per germline, CDR1 PRHDT and CDR2 FYEKMQ (reference sequence). The CDR3 is 15 residues long. The CDR3 protein is CASSTSGTKIYEQYF. The CDR3 DNA is TGTGCCAGCAGCACCTCCGGGACCAAAATCTACGAGCAGTACTTC. Supplemented by reference TRBV13 and TRBJ2-7, the full variable domain reads AAGVIQSPRHLIKEKRETATLKCYPIPRHDTVYWYQQGPGQDPQFLISFYEKMQSDKGSIPDRFSAQQFSDYHSELNMSSLELGDSALYFCASSTSGTKIYEQYFGPGTRLTVT.

The chain employs TRBV30 and TRBJ1-5, with D uncertain. The CDR3 length is 12 residues. Trimming pared 3 bases from V and 9 bases from J, leaving 12 bases between. Germline loops: CDR1 GTSNPN, CDR2 SVGIG (reference sequence). The chain's CDR3 is CAWSDPGGPQHF. The CDR3 bases are TGTGCCTGGAGCGACCCGGGTGGGCCCCAGCATTTT. Complete variable domain (other parts from reference TRBV30 and TRBJ1-5): SQTIHQWPATLVQPVGSPLSLECTVEGTSNPNLYWYRQAAGRGLQLLFYSVGIGQISSEVPQNLSASRPQDRQFILSSKKLLLSDSGFYLCAWSDPGGPQHFGDGTRLSIL.

This clonotype was counted only a few times. V usage is TRBV7-9 and J usage is TRBJ1-1, with D perhaps matching TRBD1 (6 bases). Germline CDR1 reads SEHNR; CDR2 reads FQNEAQ (reference sequence). V dropped 2 bases and J dropped 2 bases, with 9 bases sitting between them. The CDR3 covers 14 residues. In nucleotides, the CDR3 is TGTGCCAGCAGCTTACCCGGGACAAACACTGAAGCTTTCTTT. Amino acid sequence: CASSLPGTNTEAFF.

The J gene is TRBJ1-1, the V gene TRBV28, with 8 nucleotides matching TRBD1. The V gene's germline CDR1 is MDHEN and CDR2 SYDVKM. The CDR3 spans 15 residues. Losses at the gene ends were 3 bases for V and 2 bases for J; bases not matched to a gene: 5. The CDR3 reads CASSFRGLGNTEAFF. The CDR3 DNA reads as TGTGCCAGCAGTTTCAGGGGGCTTGGTAACACTGAAGCTTTCTTT.

The table lists this clonotype with a few counts. The chain recombines TRBV7-6 with TRBJ2-3, with 11 bases identical to TRBD2. This CDR3 region has 17 residues. With 1 base clipped from V and 2 bases from J, the junction kept 5 bases outside the gene matches. Germline V CDR1 and CDR2: SGHVS, FNYEAQ. CDR3 amino acids: CASSLVLAGGPTDTQYF. CDR3 bases: TGTGCCAGCAGCTTAGTGCTAGCGGGGGGCCCCACAGATACGCAGTATTTT.

The genes are TRBV7-2 and TRBJ2-1; D not certain. The ends were cut back, 3 bases at V and 6 bases at J, with 6 bases in the middle. The CDR3 is 12 amino acids. Per the germline V gene, CDR1 is SGHTA and CDR2 is FQGNSA. CDR3 nucleotides: TGTGCCAGCAGCTTGACCTTCAATGAGCAGTTCTTC. Its protein product is CASSLTFNEQFF.

The chain combines TRBV30 with TRBJ2-7, with a tentative D call TRBD1 (5 bases). This CDR3 has 12 amino acids. Germline-derived CDR1 and CDR2 are GTSNPN and SVGIG (reference sequence). Trimming shortened V by 5 bases and J by 6 bases, and 14 bases separated the two germline ends. This CDR3 is CAWGRQGLEQYF. The CDR3 bases are TGTGCCTGGGGGCGGCAGGGTCTCGAGCAGTACTTC.

The V gene is TRBV19, the J gene TRBJ1-1, with D unresolved. Trimming cost V 2 bases and J 5 bases, with 12 bases left between them. The CDR3 is 14 amino acids. Germline V gives CDR1 LNHDA, CDR2 SQIVND (reference sequence). The CDR3: CASSISLDGTEAFF. Written as DNA, the CDR3 is TGTGCCAGTAGTATATCCCTGGATGGGACTGAAGCTTTCTTT.

This clonotype was picked up a small number of times. The rearrangement joins TRBV10-3 to TRBJ1-1; 9 nucleotides line up with TRBD1. Germline CDR1 reads ENHRY; CDR2 reads SYGVKD. The junction had 6 bases not matched to a gene; V was cut back by 6 bases and J by 4 bases. The CDR3 loop spans 14 amino acids. CDR3 in amino acids: CAIRRQGGSTEAFF. CDR3 sequence (DNA): TGTGCCATCAGACGACAGGGGGGAAGCACTGAAGCTTTCTTT.

In this sample, this clonotype turned up a few times. The chain uses TRBV20-1 and TRBJ2-3; a weak D match, TRBD2 (5 bases). The V gene's germline CDR1 is DFQATT and CDR2 SNEGSKA (reference sequence). V lost 0 bases and J 4 bases, leaving 17 bases between the germline ends. CDR3 length equals 16 residues. CDR3 sequence (DNA): TGCAGTGCTAGAGATGTGGCGCGGGCGCGGGCAGATACGCAGTATTTT. This sequence encodes CSARDVARARADTQYF.

This CDR3 reads CASSLDGAAVVYGYTF. For the CDR3, the DNA is TGCGCCAGCAGCTTGGATGGGGCAGCGGTTGTCTATGGCTACACCTTC. This chain joins TRBV5-1 and TRBJ1-2, with D perhaps matching TRBD1 (5 bases). The V gene lost 0 bases and the J gene lost 4 bases, with 16 bases spanning the gap. The CDR3 has 16 residues. The V gene's germline CDR1 is SGHRS and CDR2 YFSETQ.

V usage is TRBV5-1 and J usage is TRBJ1-4, with TRBD1 matching over 10 bases. The CDR3 covers 19 residues. V lost 2 bases and J lost 0; bases outside the gene matches: 10. CDR1 is SGHRS and CDR2 is YFSETQ in the germline V gene. The CDR3 nucleotides read TGCGCCAGCAGCTTTCAAAGAAGACAGGGGGCAGCAACTAATGAAAAACTGTTTTTT. This sequence encodes CASSFQRRQGAATNEKLFF.

The chain carries TRBV2 and TRBJ2-1, with D hard to call. The DNA end favors TRBJ2-5, so the J call may be wrong. Germline V lookup: CDR1 SNHLY, CDR2 FYNNEI. The CDR3 extends over 13 amino acids. DNA of the CDR3: TGTGCCAGCAGGACGGATGGAAAAGAGACCCAGTACTTC. This codes for CASRTDGKETQYF.